These 10 T cell receptor beta chains came from one sample sequenced in a study of identical twins. TCRdb re-derived calls from the 5' RACE reads in MiXCR, one entry per CDR3 protein. The sample lists under 400,000 distinct CDR3 sequences; around 9% were seen once. Input material: naive T cells sorted from blood. These receptors were obtained from a woman aged 45-60 years in good health.

Only a few counts were recorded for this clonotype. The gene calls are TRBV20-1 and TRBJ2-4; D is unclear. The germline V gene has CDR1 DFQATT and CDR2 SNEGSKA (reference sequence). V was trimmed by 0 bases and J by 7 bases, leaving 16 bases between them. The CDR3 sequence is 15 residues long. CDR3: CSARESRSNWNIQYF. The DNA for the CDR3 is TGCAGTGCTAGAGAAAGTAGGTCGAATTGGAACATTCAGTACTTC.

This clonotype was seen ten or more times. The DNA of the CDR3 is TGCAGCACCTCACTAGCGGCCAACACCGGGGAGCTGTTTTTT. Translated, it gives CSTSLAANTGELFF. V is TRBV29-1 and J is TRBJ2-2, with 8 bases matching TRBD2. Germline assignment: CDR1 SQVTM and CDR2 ANQGSEA. The junction had 7 bases not matched to a gene; V was cut back by 8 bases and J by 2 bases. The CDR3 totals 14 residues.

This clonotype appeared a few times. The chain joins TRBV6-1 to TRBJ2-1; 9 bases line up with TRBD2. The ends lost 1 base at V and 12 bases at J; junction bases unmatched: 7. The CDR3 spans 14 residues. Germline loops: CDR1 MNHNS, CDR2 SASEGT. The CDR3 coding sequence is TGTGCCAGCAGTGAAGATGTAGCGGGGGTTCGGCAGTTCTTC. Translation: CASSEDVAGVRQFF.

In DNA, the CDR3 is TGCGCCAGCAGCTGGGGAGGTAGCGGCCGCTACAATGAGCAGTTCTTC. This sequence encodes CASSWGGSGRYNEQFF. The chain joins TRBV5-1 to TRBJ2-1; D is perhaps TRBD2 (6 bases). The CDR3 contains 16 residues. The germline gives CDR1 SGHRS, CDR2 YFSETQ. V was cut by 3 bases and J by 3 bases, with 16 bases left in between. Full variable domain (outside the CDR3, taken from reference TRBV5-1 and TRBJ2-1): KAGVTQTPRYLIKTRGQQVTLSCSPISGHRSVSWYQQTPGQGLQFLFEYFSETQRNKGNFPGRFSGRQFSNSRSEMNVSTLELGDSALYLCASSWGGSGRYNEQFFGPGTRLTVL.

In its sample, this clonotype was seen a few times. The V and J genes are TRBV25-1 and TRBJ1-3; D gene unclear. The CDR3 covers 16 residues. Trimming left V 4 bases short and J 0 bases short, with 13 bases between. The germline gives CDR1 MGHDK, CDR2 SYGVNS. The CDR3 region has the DNA TGTGCCAGCAGTGGACCGGGAGGGAGCTCTGGAAACACCATATATTTT. This sequence encodes CASSGPGGSSGNTIYF.

This clonotype occurred many times. The CDR3: CASSSQGLPNYEQYF. The CDR3 coding sequence is TGCGCCAGCAGCAGCCAGGGACTTCCTAACTACGAGCAGTACTTC. The chain uses TRBV5-1 and TRBJ2-7; D is possibly TRBD2 (6 bases). Germline values: CDR1 SGHRS, CDR2 YFSETQ. The CDR3 is made up of 15 amino acids. V was clipped by 4 bases and J by 3 bases, with 17 bases between them.

This clonotype was detected a few times. The chain uses TRBV6-5 and TRBJ1-5; maybe TRBD1 (6 bases). CDR3 size: 15 residues. The germline V gene has CDR1 MNHEY and CDR2 SVGAGI. Trimming removed 5 bases from V and 3 bases from J, with 14 bases in between. This chain's CDR3 is CASSGVAGVNQPQHF. Written as DNA, the CDR3 is TGTGCCAGCAGTGGCGTGGCAGGGGTCAATCAGCCCCAGCATTTT.

This clonotype was counted many times. The V and J genes are TRBV12-3 or TRBV12-4 and TRBJ2-1; the D gene could be TRBD1 or TRBD2 (5 bases each). This CDR3 has 18 residues. Trimming took off 3 bases at V and 1 base at J, with 19 bases between the two ends. CDR3 nucleotide sequence: TGTGCCAGCAGTTTTGGTCGGTTGGGGGTGCGTTCCTACAATGAGCAGTTCTTC. It specifies CASSFGRLGVRSYNEQFF.

This chain uses TRBV15 with TRBJ2-3; D may match TRBD1 or TRBD2 (5 bases each). The CDR3 sequence is 16 residues long. V lost 1 base and J 3 bases, leaving 14 bases between the germline ends. The germline CDR1 and CDR2 sequences are LNHNV and YYDKDF (reference sequence). CDR3 nucleotide sequence: TGTGCCACCAGCAGAGGGGACCTAGGTGTTACAGATACGCAGTATTTT. It translates to CATSRGDLGVTDTQYF.

The chain is built from TRBV27 and TRBJ2-2; D is ambiguous. In germline, CDR1 is MNHEY, CDR2 SMNVEV (reference sequence). V was trimmed by 5 bases and J by 4 bases, leaving 14 bases between them. This CDR3 region has 15 residues. CDR3 protein: CASSIESPGTGELFF. CDR3 nucleotides: TGTGCCAGCAGTATCGAGTCTCCGGGCACCGGGGAGCTGTTTTTT.